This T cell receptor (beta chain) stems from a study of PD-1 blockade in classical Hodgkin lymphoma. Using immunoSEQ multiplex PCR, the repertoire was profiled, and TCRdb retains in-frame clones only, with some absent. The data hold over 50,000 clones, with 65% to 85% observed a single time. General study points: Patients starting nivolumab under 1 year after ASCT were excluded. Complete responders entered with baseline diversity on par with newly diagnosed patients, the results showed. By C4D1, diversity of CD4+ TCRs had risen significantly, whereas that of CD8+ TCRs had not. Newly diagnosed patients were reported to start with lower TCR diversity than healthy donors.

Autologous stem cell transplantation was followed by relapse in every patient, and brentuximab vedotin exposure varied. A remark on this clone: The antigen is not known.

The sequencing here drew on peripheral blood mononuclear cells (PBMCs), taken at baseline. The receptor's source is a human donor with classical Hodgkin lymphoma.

CDR3 loop: CASSQEWGGWDNEQFF. The CDR3 DNA follows: TGCGCCAGCAGCCAAGAATGGGGCGGTTGGGACAATGAGCAGTTCTTC. The V and J genes are TRBV4-3 and TRBJ2-1; D might be TRBD1 (5 bases). V lost 0 bases and J 5 bases, leaving 14 bases between the germline ends. The germline V gene encodes CDR1 LGHNA and CDR2 YSLEER. The CDR3 runs to 16 residues.